The source of this TCR beta chain is a study of cytomegalovirus exposure and HLA in healthy donors. This clone has more than one count but fewer than ten. This CDR3 is 14 amino acids long. V shed 4 bases and J shed 8 bases, with 15 bases lying between them. CDR1 is SGHVS, CDR2 FQNEAQ, per germline. The PCR had 60 Vbeta and 13 Jbeta primers. The assay was immunoSEQ multiplex PCR, and TCRdb's table has in-frame clones only and misses some. The data show about 76,000 clones, with around 66% seen just once and around 4.7% held by the top ten. The V call is TRBV7-8, the J call TRBJ2-1; no clear D. The receptor comes from a man between 60 and 75 years old in good health and CMV-seropositive. The specimen was PBMCs. The chain's CDR3 is CASSSRLPSYEQFF. CDR3 coding DNA: TGTGCCAGCAGCTCAAGACTCCCTTCGTATGAGCAGTTCTTC.